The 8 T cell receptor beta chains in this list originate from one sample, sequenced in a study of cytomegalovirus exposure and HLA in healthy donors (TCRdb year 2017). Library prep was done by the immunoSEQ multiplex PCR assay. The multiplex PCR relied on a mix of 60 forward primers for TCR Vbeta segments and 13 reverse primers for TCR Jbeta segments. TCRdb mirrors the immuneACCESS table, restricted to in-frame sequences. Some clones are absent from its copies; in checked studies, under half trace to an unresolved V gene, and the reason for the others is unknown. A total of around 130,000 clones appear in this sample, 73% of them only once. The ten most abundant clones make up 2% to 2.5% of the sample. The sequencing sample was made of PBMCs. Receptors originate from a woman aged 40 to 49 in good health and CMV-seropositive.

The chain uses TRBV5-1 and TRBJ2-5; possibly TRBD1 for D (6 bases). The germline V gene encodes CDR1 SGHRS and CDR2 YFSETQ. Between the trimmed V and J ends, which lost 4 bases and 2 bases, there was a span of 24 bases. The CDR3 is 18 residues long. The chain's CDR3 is CASSPQPQGVGPQETQYF. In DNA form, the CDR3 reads TGCGCCAGCAGCCCCCAGCCACAGGGCGTGGGACCACAAGAGACCCAGTACTTC.

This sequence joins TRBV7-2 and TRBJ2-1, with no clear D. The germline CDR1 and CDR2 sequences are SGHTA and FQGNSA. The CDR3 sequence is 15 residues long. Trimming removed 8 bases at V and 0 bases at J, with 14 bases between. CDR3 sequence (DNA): TGTGCCAGCCGACCCCGGGTGGGCTCCTACAATGAGCAGTTCTTC. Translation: CASRPRVGSYNEQFF.

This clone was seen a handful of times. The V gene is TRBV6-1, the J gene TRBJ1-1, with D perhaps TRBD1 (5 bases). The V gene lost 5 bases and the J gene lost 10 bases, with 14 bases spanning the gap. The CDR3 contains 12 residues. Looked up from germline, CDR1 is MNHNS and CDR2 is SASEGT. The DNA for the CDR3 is TGTGCCAGCAGTACGTCACCCGGGGGAGCTTTCTTT. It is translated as CASSTSPGGAFF.

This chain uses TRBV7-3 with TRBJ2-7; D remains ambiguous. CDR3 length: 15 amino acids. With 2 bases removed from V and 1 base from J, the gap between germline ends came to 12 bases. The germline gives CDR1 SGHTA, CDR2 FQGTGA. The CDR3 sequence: CASSLGPLPSYEQYF. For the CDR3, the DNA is TGTGCCAGCAGCTTAGGCCCCCTCCCTTCCTACGAGCAGTACTTC.

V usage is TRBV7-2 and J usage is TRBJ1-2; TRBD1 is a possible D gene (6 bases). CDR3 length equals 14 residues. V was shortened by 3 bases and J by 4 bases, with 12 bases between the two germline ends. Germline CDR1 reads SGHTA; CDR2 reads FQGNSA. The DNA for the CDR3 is TGTGCCAGCAGCTTGTCACAGGGCGGCTATGGCTACACCTTC. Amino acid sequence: CASSLSQGGYGYTF.

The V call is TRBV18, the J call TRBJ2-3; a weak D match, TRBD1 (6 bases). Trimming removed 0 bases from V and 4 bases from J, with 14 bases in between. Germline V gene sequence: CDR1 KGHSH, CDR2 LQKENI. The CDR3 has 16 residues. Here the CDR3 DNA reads TGTGCCAGCTCACCACCGGGCAGGGGCTTATCAGATACGCAGTATTTT. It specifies CASSPPGRGLSDTQYF.

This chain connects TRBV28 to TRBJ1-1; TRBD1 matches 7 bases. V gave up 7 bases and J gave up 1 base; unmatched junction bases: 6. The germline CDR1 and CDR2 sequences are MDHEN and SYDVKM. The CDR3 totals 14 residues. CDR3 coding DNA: TGTGCCAGCATCATGGAGGGGGCGAACACTGAAGCTTTCTTT. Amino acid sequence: CASIMEGANTEAFF.

The CDR3 sequence is CASSQARFETGVLQAKNIQYF. In DNA form, the CDR3 reads TGTGCCAGCAGCCAAGCGAGATTTGAGACAGGGGTCTTACAAGCCAAAAACATTCAGTACTTC. The genes are TRBV14 and TRBJ2-4; 8 positions agree with TRBD1. Germline V lookup: CDR1 SGHDN, CDR2 FVKESK. V was clipped by 1 base and J by 0 bases; unmatched bases: 17. CDR3 length: 21 residues. The full variable domain, with the rest looked up from reference TRBV14 and TRBJ2-4, is EAGVTQFPSHSVIEKGQTVTLRCDPISGHDNLYWYRRVMGKEIKFLLHFVKESKQDESGMPNNRFLAERTGGTYSTLKVQPAELEDSGVYFCASSQARFETGVLQAKNIQYFGAGTRLSVL.